This TCR beta chain derives from a study of Ad26.COV2.S vaccination and SARS-CoV-2 variants. Noted treatment: around 19 received Ad26.COV2.S at low or high dose, single or two shots; 5 received placebo; per-sample allocation not given. It was on day 63 after the first vaccine or placebo injection that samples were taken. Whoever gave the sample was an adult aged 18-55 years in Boston. Participants' vaccine, an Ad26 vector, delivered Wuhan-strain SARS-CoV-2 spike. On this clone: Its antigen is undetermined.

Regarding the study as a whole: Non-spike TCR breadth showed similarity between vaccine and placebo recipients. The TCR-based breadth and depth measures might underestimate overall T cell responses.

Germline lookup yields CDR1 MNHEY and CDR2 SVGEGT. The CDR3 covers 14 residues. V lost 6 bases to trimming and J lost 5 bases; unmatched junction nucleotides: 10. TCRdb's copy holds only in-frame clones and misses some; the assay was immunoSEQ multiplex PCR. The data show around 270,000 clones, roughly 89% seen once. This clonotype was sampled from a person aged 18-65 years who received the Ad26.COV2.S COVID-19 vaccine or a placebo. The rearrangement joins TRBV6-2 or TRBV6-3 to TRBJ2-7, with 7 bases aligning to TRBD1. The sequenced sample was peripheral blood, obtained in a trial of Ad26.COV2.S vaccine versus placebo. The chain's CDR3 is CASSSRTGSDEQYF. The CDR3, as DNA: TGTGCCAGCAGCTCGCGGACAGGCAGCGACGAGCAGTACTTC.